The rows below give T cell receptor beta chains drawn from one sample of a study of regulatory T cells. Here immunoSEQ multiplex PCR was the method, and the copy in TCRdb shows in-frame clones only, minus some. The data contain just over 20,000 clones, under 95% of them singletons. The material sequenced was CD8+ T cells sorted from blood. The origin of the receptors is a child between 2 and 9 years old with CD3G deficiency. Both conserved end residues are part of each CDR3. The D gene is left open where the match is weak. Only part of the rows carry a size: once, few, many, or a class if the clone is expanded.

NA	TRBV6-1	NA	TRBJ2-7	CASSEWGPDSTTYEQYF	TGTGCCAGCAGTGAATGGGGGCCCGATTCTACAACCTACGAGCAGTACTTC
NA	TRBV7-9	TRBD1	TRBJ2-3	CASSSPGTETDTQYF	TGTGCCAGCAGCTCCCCCGGGACAGAGACAGATACGCAGTATTTT
NA	TRBV28	NA	TRBJ2-2	CASSSPAGGMAGELFF	TGTGCCAGCAGTTCACCTGCTGGGGGAATGGCCGGGGAGCTGTTTTTT
NA	TRBV28	NA	TRBJ1-1	CASSLLPGVTEAFF	TGTGCCAGCAGTTTATTGCCAGGGGTCACTGAAGCTTTCTTT
NA	TRBV28	NA	TRBJ2-7	CASSDRGGGNGYEQYF	TGTGCCAGCAGCGACAGGGGAGGGGGGAACGGCTACGAGCAGTACTTC
NA	TRBV28	TRBD2	TRBJ2-7	CASSFTSKRGTYEQYF	TGTGCCAGCAGTTTCACTTCCAAGCGGGGGACCTACGAGCAGTACTTC
NA	TRBV6-1	TRBD2	TRBJ2-2	CASSAPLAGVTGELFF	TGTGCCAGCAGTGCCCCACTAGCGGGAGTTACCGGGGAGCTGTTTTTT
NA	TRBV6-1	TRBD1	TRBJ2-3	CASSEGLGQGAMYTQYF	TGTGCCAGCAGTGAAGGTTTAGGGCAGGGGGCTATGTATACGCAGTATTTT
NA	TRBV13	NA	TRBJ2-5	CASSGGNGETQYF	TGTGCCAGCAGCGGGGGGAACGGGGAGACCCAGTACTTC
NA	TRBV27	NA	TRBJ2-1	CASSSGGAEEFF	TGTGCCAGCAGTTCCGGTGGGGCGGAGGAGTTCTTC
NA	TRBV19	TRBD1	TRBJ1-2	CASTQSVSGTGRSRYGYTF	TGTGCCAGTACCCAATCTGTTTCAGGGACAGGGAGGAGTCGGTATGGCTACACCTTC
NA	TRBV11-2	NA	TRBJ2-7	CASSLFVGAEYEQYF	TGTGCCAGCAGCTTATTCGTAGGGGCCGAATACGAGCAGTACTTC
once	TRBV5-1	NA	TRBJ1-1	CASSLSGGSTEAFF	TGCGCCAGCAGCTTGTCCGGGGGATCCACTGAAGCTTTCTTT
NA	TRBV27	TRBD1	TRBJ2-7	CASSQAGTGDYEQYF	TGTGCCAGCAGTCAGGCAGGGACAGGGGACTACGAGCAGTACTTC
NA	TRBV5-1	NA	TRBJ2-1	CASSKISSYNEQFF	TGCGCCAGCAGCAAAATAAGCTCCTACAATGAGCAGTTCTTC
NA	TRBV6-6	NA	TRBJ1-1	CASSYLQNTEAFF	TGTGCCAGCAGTTATCTACAGAACACTGAAGCTTTCTTT